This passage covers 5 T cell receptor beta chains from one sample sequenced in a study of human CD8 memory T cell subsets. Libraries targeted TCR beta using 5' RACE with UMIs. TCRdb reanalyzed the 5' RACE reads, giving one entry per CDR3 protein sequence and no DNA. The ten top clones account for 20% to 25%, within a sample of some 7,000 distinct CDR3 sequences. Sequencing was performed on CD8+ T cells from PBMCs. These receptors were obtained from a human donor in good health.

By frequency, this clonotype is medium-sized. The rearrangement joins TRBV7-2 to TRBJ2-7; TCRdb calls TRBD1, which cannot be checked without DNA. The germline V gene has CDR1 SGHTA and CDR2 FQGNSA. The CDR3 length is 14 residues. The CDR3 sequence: CASSLVGGPGEQYF.

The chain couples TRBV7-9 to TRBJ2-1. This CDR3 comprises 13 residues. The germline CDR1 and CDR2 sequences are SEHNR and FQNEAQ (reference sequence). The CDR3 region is CASSLVQHNEQFF.

The CDR3 here is CASGPWGLNNEQFF. The chain uses TRBV6-5 and TRBJ2-1; TCRdb names TRBD1, which stays unverified in the absence of DNA. This CDR3 spans 14 amino acids. CDR1 and CDR2 (germline): MNHEY, SVGAGI.

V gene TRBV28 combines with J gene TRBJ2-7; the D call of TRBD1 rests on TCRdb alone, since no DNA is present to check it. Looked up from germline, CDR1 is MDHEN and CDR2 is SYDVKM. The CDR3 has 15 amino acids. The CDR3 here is CASSSRTGGAYEQYF.

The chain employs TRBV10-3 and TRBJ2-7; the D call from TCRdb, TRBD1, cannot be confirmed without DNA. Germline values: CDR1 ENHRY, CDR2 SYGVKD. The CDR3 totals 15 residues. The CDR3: CAISEPSGGTYEQYF.